This T cell receptor beta chain was documented in a study of shared clonotypes between healthy human individuals. Naive CD8 isolation took CD45RO-negative cells positively selected for CCR7 and excluded terminally differentiated effector memory CD45RA+ cells. Profiling relied on immunoSEQ multiplex PCR, and the TCRdb table lists in-frame clones only, not all of them. The sample yields about 2.1 million clones, around 93% seen once. This CDR3 region has 14 residues. V was cut by 0 bases and J by 8 bases, with 11 bases left in between. Looked up from germline, CDR1 is SEHNR and CDR2 is FQNEAQ (reference sequence).

The sequence was collected from a man between 18 and 35 years old in good health. Some clones in this sample may be carry-over from other donors' samples. The rearrangement joins TRBV7-9 to TRBJ2-1; D is unclear. Sample: naive CD8+ T cells from PBMCs. CDR3 sequence reads: CASSLAFMSDEQFF. The DNA of the CDR3 is TGTGCCAGCAGCTTAGCGTTTATGAGTGATGAGCAGTTCTTC.